Sequencing of this T cell receptor beta chain was carried out in a study of beta chain features in type 1 diabetes. Study-level results: TCRB CDR3s from Type 1 diabetes patients were moderately but significantly shorter in all four CD4+ subsets.

Reverse transcribing all isolated RNA meant expressed TCRB transcripts were sequenced. Here immunoSEQ multiplex PCR was the method, and the copy in TCRdb shows in-frame clones only, minus some. The top ten hold about 0.6% of the sample, which has about 370,000 clones, around 10% seen once. From germline, CDR1 is SGHRS and CDR2 YFSETQ. Trimming left V 0 bases short and J 3 bases short, with 8 bases between. The CDR3 contains 14 residues. One heparinised blood draw averaging around 110 mL was given by each donor. Turning to this clone: What it binds is unknown. Other DNA sequences of this sample code for an identical CDR3.

Input material: central memory CD4+ T cells from blood. This sequence originates from a man under 40 with type 1 diabetes. The rearrangement joins TRBV5-1 to TRBJ2-3; D is unclear. CDR3: CASSLVPTTDTQYF. In nucleotides, the CDR3 is TGCGCCAGCAGCTTGGTACCTACTACAGATACGCAGTATTTT.